The entry below gives a single TCR beta chain sequence along with its context. The antigen is undetermined. Germline V CDR1 and CDR2: LGHDT, YNNKEL (reference sequence). V lost 6 bases, J lost 6 bases, and 10 bases stayed unmatched. The CDR3 is 15 residues long. Produced via immunoSEQ multiplex PCR; TCRdb's table is partial and in-frame only. The data contain 40,000 to 55,000 clones, 85% to 90% of them seen just once; the ten biggest clones take up 0.9% to 1.2%. This specimen belongs to a study of T cell responses to AZD1222 COVID-19 vaccine. Findings and limits, study-wide: Just a handful of AZD1222 recipients tested seropositive at baseline. Donors in the cohort were predominantly white British and more often female, and clonal diversity was possibly underestimated.

Second-dose intervals near 4 or 12 weeks were combined. The chain combines TRBV3-1 (or the pseudogene TRBV3-2) with TRBJ2-2, with TRBD2 matching 7 bases. The sequencing used peripheral blood, collected 28 days after the second AZD1222 dose. This TCR was sampled from an adult who received the AZD1222 COVID-19 vaccine. CDR3 loop: CASSLGAGLAGELFF. In DNA form, the CDR3 reads TGTGCCAGCAGTCTTGGAGCGGGATTGGCCGGGGAGCTGTTTTTT.